The rows below give T cell receptor beta chains drawn from one sample of a study of T-cell reconstitution after alpha-beta-depleted transplantation in children. MiXCR was run by TCRdb on the PCR reads, yielding one entry per CDR3 protein. The table lists 900,000 or so distinct CDR3 sequences, approximately 15% of them singletons, with roughly 5% in the top ten. Material: PBMCs, mostly from graft donor cells, obtained 360 days after TCRalphabeta/CD19-depleted stem cell transplant. These receptors originate from a male patient between 5 and 17 years old who had a stem cell transplant for acute lymphoblastic leukemia, so the T cells may come from the graft donor. CDR3s include the opening cysteine and the closing phenylalanine or tryptophan. A D gene is named only where the DNA matches it firmly. The listing skips clone size in some rows; elsewhere it reads once, few, many or a size class.

j_call v_call clone_size d_call cdr3_aa cdr3_nt
TRBJ2-4 TRBV21-1 few - CASSKGSLAENIQYF TGTGCCAGCAGCAAAGGTTCCCTAGCGGAAAACATTCAGTACTTC
TRBJ2-1 TRBV6-6 few - CASSYIYDNEQFF TGTGCCAGCAGTTATATCTATGACAATGAGCAGTTCTTC
TRBJ2-3 TRBV4-2 few - CASSQSAPLYF TGTGCCAGCAGCCAATCCGCCCCCCTGTATTTT
TRBJ2-7 TRBV12-3/TRBV12-4 many TRBD2 CASSRTSGRFYEQYF TGTGCCAGCAGCCGGACTAGCGGGAGGTTCTACGAGCAGTACTTC
TRBJ2-7 TRBV5-1 few TRBD1 CASSRDRVSSYEQYF TGCGCCAGCAGCCGGGACAGGGTCAGCTCCTACGAGCAGTACTTC
TRBJ1-4 TRBV6-1 few - CASSRRENEKLFF TGTGCCAGCAGTCGCCGGGAAAATGAAAAACTGTTTTTT
TRBJ2-3 TRBV30 - - CAWTPPSVDTQYF TGTGCCTGGACCCCTCCTTCAGTAGATACGCAGTATTTT
TRBJ1-2 TRBV25-1 few TRBD1 CASSVQGDYGYTF TGTGCCAGCAGTGTACAGGGGGACTATGGCTACACCTTC
TRBJ2-2 TRBV7-3 - - CASSSWDQNTGELFF TGTGCCAGCAGCTCCTGGGACCAAAACACCGGGGAGCTGTTTTTT
TRBJ2-5 TRBV4-1 few - CASSSDGRLDWETQYF TGCGCCAGCAGCTCTGACGGACGACTAGACTGGGAGACCCAGTACTTC
TRBJ2-1 TRBV7-9 few TRBD2 CASRLAGAGYNEQFF TGTGCCAGCCGGCTAGCGGGAGCGGGCTACAATGAGCAGTTCTTC
TRBJ2-7 TRBV7-9 few - CASSFRDGGAYEQYF TGTGCCAGCAGCTTCCGGGACGGTGGAGCCTACGAGCAGTACTTC
TRBJ2-1 TRBV12-3/TRBV12-4 few TRBD2 CASSLGTSGLAYNEQFF TGTGCCAGCAGTTTAGGGACTAGCGGGCTTGCCTACAATGAGCAGTTCTTC
TRBJ2-7 TRBV5-1 - - CASSPGVLSGYEQYF TGCGCCAGCAGCCCCGGCGTTTTAAGCGGCTACGAGCAGTACTTC
TRBJ2-3 TRBV28 - TRBD2 CASTRLAGVTDTQYF TGTGCCAGCACCCGACTAGCGGGAGTCACAGATACGCAGTATTTT
TRBJ2-2 TRBV11-2 - TRBD2 CASSLDREGLFF TGTGCCAGCAGCTTAGATAGGGAGGGGCTGTTTTTT
TRBJ2-7 TRBV7-9 - - CASSLGWGVEQYF TGTGCCAGCAGCTTAGGCTGGGGGGTTGAGCAGTACTTC